This T cell receptor beta chain was sequenced during a study of OX40 agonist ivuxolimab in advanced cancers. V gave up 1 base and J gave up 2 bases, with 6 bases separating them. CDR3 length: 13 residues. Germline lookup yields CDR1 SGHNT and CDR2 YYREEE (reference sequence). Only in-frame clones appear in the TCRdb table, and some are missing; sequencing was by immunoSEQ multiplex PCR. The sample contains about 65,000 clones, roughly 91% of which appear only once. V and J are TRBV5-4 and TRBJ2-5; no firm D call. This clonotype was obtained from an adult with an advanced solid tumor such as melanoma, head and neck, liver or kidney cancer. The source material was CD4+ or CD8+ T cells sorted from blood, sampled in a trial of the OX40 agonist ivuxolimab. The CDR3 bases are TGTGCCAGCAGCTTGACGCTACAAGAGACCCAGTACTTC. Residues: CASSLTLQETQYF. The whole variable domain, remainder taken from reference TRBV5-4 and TRBJ2-5, is ETGVTQSPTHLIKTRGQQVTLRCSSQSGHNTVSWYQQALGQGPQFIFQYYREEENGRGNFPPRFSGLQFPNYSSELNVNALELDDSALYLCASSLTLQETQYFGPGTRLLVL.